Below are 5 T cell receptor beta chains sequenced from a single sample in a study of blood T cell repertoires in COVID-19. Using immunoSEQ multiplex PCR, the repertoire was profiled, and TCRdb retains in-frame clones only, with some absent. This table has 200,000 to 250,000 clones, about 85% appearing once. Specimen: peripheral blood. The receptors originated from a woman aged 18-29 years who had recovered from COVID-19.

The genes are TRBV27 and TRBJ2-1, with TRBD1 matching over 7 bases. The CDR3 length is 16 residues. Germline V CDR1 and CDR2: MNHEY, SMNVEV (reference sequence). After removal of 4 bases from V and 4 bases from J, the junction contained 10 bases not matched to a gene. CDR3 bases: TGTGCCAGCAGTTCCCGACAGGGAAGAACATACAATGAGCAGTTCTTC. It yields the protein CASSSRQGRTYNEQFF.

The chain carries TRBV4-2 and TRBJ2-7, with 10 bases matching TRBD2. V shed 1 base and J 4 bases; nucleotides not matched to a gene: 7. CDR1 LGHNA and CDR2 YNFKEQ come from the germline V gene. This CDR3 has 16 amino acids. CDR3 nucleotides: TGTGCCAGCAGCCAAGGAAGCGGGAGGGTCTCATACGAGCAGTACTTC. Its protein product is CASSQGSGRVSYEQYF.

The CDR3 bases are TGTGCCAGCAGCTTAGTCGCAGGGGGGTATGAAAAACTGTTTTTT. Translation gives CASSLVAGGYEKLFF. The J gene is TRBJ1-4, the V gene TRBV11-2; 7 bases are shared with TRBD1. Unmatched junction bases numbered 5, after V lost 1 base and J lost 6 bases. CDR1 and CDR2 (germline): SGHAT, FQNNGV. The CDR3 extends over 15 amino acids.

This chain connects TRBV7-9 to TRBJ2-1, with 8 bases matching TRBD2. Germline V gene lookup returns CDR1 SEHNR and CDR2 FQNEAQ (reference sequence). The CDR3 is made up of 16 amino acids. V lost 4 bases and J lost 0; bases outside the gene matches: 5. CDR3 protein: CASSSPSGPSYNEQFF. CDR3 DNA: TGTGCCAGCAGCTCGCCTAGCGGGCCCTCCTACAATGAGCAGTTCTTC.

The chain combines TRBV9 with TRBJ2-5; possibly TRBD1 for D (6 bases). Germline V gene lookup returns CDR1 SGDLS and CDR2 YYNGEE. With 6 bases removed from V and 1 base from J, the gap between germline ends came to 13 bases. CDR3 size: 14 residues. The CDR3 bases are TGTGCCAGCACCCGGGAAGGGGGCCAAGAGACCCAGTACTTC. This encodes CASTREGGQETQYF.